Following are 13 T cell receptor beta chains from one sample sequenced in a study of blood T cell repertoires in COVID-19. Produced via immunoSEQ multiplex PCR; TCRdb's table is partial and in-frame only. The data hold some 80,000 clones, with approximately 85% observed a single time. The sample taken for sequencing was peripheral blood. The source of these receptors is a woman over 75 with active or convalescent COVID-19.

The V and J genes are TRBV6-2 or TRBV6-3 and TRBJ1-5; D unclear. The V and J ends lost 1 base and 0 bases respectively, with 4 bases between them. Germline V CDR1 and CDR2: MNHEY, SVGEGT. The CDR3 length is 14 residues. CDR3 nucleotides: TGTGCCAGCAGTTACTGGGCTAGCAATCAGCCCCAGCATTTT. Protein product: CASSYWASNQPQHF.

V gene TRBV14 combines with J gene TRBJ1-2; D ambiguous. The V end was cut by 4 bases, the J end by 6 bases, with 12 bases between. Germline V gene lookup returns CDR1 SGHDN and CDR2 FVKESK. This CDR3 is built from 13 residues. Here the CDR3 reads CASSLVRGNGYTF. CDR3 DNA: TGTGCCAGCAGCCTAGTGAGAGGGAATGGCTACACCTTC. Full variable domain (missing parts from reference TRBV14 and TRBJ1-2): EAGVTQFPSHSVIEKGQTVTLRCDPISGHDNLYWYRRVMGKEIKFLLHFVKESKQDESGMPNNRFLAERTGGTYSTLKVQPAELEDSGVYFCASSLVRGNGYTFGSGTRLTVV.

This chain joins TRBV2 and TRBJ2-1; 13 positions agree with TRBD2. Looked up from germline, CDR1 is SNHLY and CDR2 is FYNNEI. The CDR3 extends over 16 amino acids. The V gene end was trimmed by 4 bases and the J gene end by 6 bases; junction bases not matched to a gene: 6. CDR3: CASSGRRTSGSNEQFF. CDR3 nucleotides: TGTGCCAGCAGTGGAAGAAGGACTAGCGGGAGCAATGAGCAGTTCTTC. Together with reference TRBV2 and TRBJ2-1, the CDR3 gives the full variable domain: EPEVTQTPSHQVTQMGQEVILRCVPISNHLYFYWYRQILGQKVEFLVSFYNNEISEKSEIFDDQFSVERPDGSNFTLKIRSTKLEDSAMYFCASSGRRTSGSNEQFFGPGTRLTVL.

This clone was seen only a few times. The chain carries TRBV4-1 and TRBJ2-2, with TRBD2 identical over 14 bases. The trim removed 4 bases at V and 4 bases at J, leaving 14 bases unmatched. The CDR3 loop spans 20 amino acids. CDR1 is MGHRA and CDR2 is YSYEKL in the germline V gene. Here the CDR3 DNA reads TGCGCCAGCAGCCGAGACATACCGGGACTAGCGGGAGTTATCACCGGGGAGCTGTTTTTT. Translated, it gives CASSRDIPGLAGVITGELFF.

The V call is TRBV5-1, the J call TRBJ2-2, with D possibly matching TRBD2 (5 bases). Germline loops: CDR1 SGHRS, CDR2 YFSETQ. Trimming shortened V by 0 bases and J by 4 bases, and 16 bases separated the two germline ends. The CDR3 is made up of 17 amino acids. The chain's CDR3 is CASSLAPVGSLTGELFF. The CDR3 DNA reads as TGCGCCAGCAGCTTGGCCCCGGTGGGGAGCCTCACCGGGGAGCTGTTTTTT.

This chain joins TRBV6-2 or TRBV6-3 and TRBJ2-1, with 11 bases aligning to TRBD2. This CDR3 is 15 amino acids long. J lost 6 bases, V lost 5 bases, and 6 bases had no gene match. Germline CDR1 reads MNHEY; CDR2 reads SVGEGT. The CDR3 sequence is CASSPRTSGPNEQFF. The CDR3 DNA is TGTGCCAGCAGTCCCCGGACTAGCGGGCCCAATGAGCAGTTCTTC.

This sequence joins TRBV28 and TRBJ2-1; possible D gene TRBD2, 5 bases. The CDR3 is 16 residues long. Trimming pared 4 bases from V and 5 bases from J, leaving 18 bases between. The germline V gene encodes CDR1 MDHEN and CDR2 SYDVKM. The CDR3 DNA follows: TGTGCCAGCAGTTCCCACGGAGCGGTTCCTGACAATGAGCAGTTCTTC. Translation: CASSSHGAVPDNEQFF.

This clone was detected only a few times. The V call is TRBV5-5, the J call TRBJ2-7; 10 bases are a match to TRBD1. The V gene's germline CDR1 is SGHKS and CDR2 YYEKEE (reference sequence). V shed 2 bases and J 3 bases; nucleotides not matched to a gene: 8. CDR3 length: 16 amino acids. CDR3 amino acids: CASSFGGTGVNYEQYF. The CDR3 DNA reads as TGTGCCAGCAGCTTTGGAGGGACAGGGGTGAACTACGAGCAGTACTTC. The full variable domain, with the rest looked up from reference TRBV5-5 and TRBJ2-7, is DAGVTQSPTHLIKTRGQQVTLRCSPISGHKSVSWYQQVLGQGPQFIFQYYEKEERGRGNFPDRFSARQFPNYSSELNVNALLLGDSALYLCASSFGGTGVNYEQYFGPGTRLTVT.

The chain employs TRBV27 and TRBJ2-7; 7 bases match TRBD1. The CDR3 covers 14 residues. V lost 3 bases, J lost 3 bases, and 5 bases stayed unmatched. Looked up from germline, CDR1 is MNHEY and CDR2 is SMNVEV (reference sequence). This CDR3 is CASSLTGWGYEQYF. The CDR3 DNA is TGTGCCAGCAGTTTGACAGGGTGGGGCTACGAGCAGTACTTC.

The genes are TRBV7-7 and TRBJ2-1; D perhaps matches TRBD2 (6 bases). V lost 2 bases and J 10 bases, leaving 21 bases between the germline ends. The CDR3 consists of 16 residues. Per the germline V gene, CDR1 is SSHAT and CDR2 is FNYEAQ (reference sequence). The CDR3 nucleotides read TGTGCCAGCAGCTTATCTTCTAGCGAGGCCACAGGCGAGCAGTTCTTC. This gives the protein CASSLSSSEATGEQFF.

The rearrangement links TRBV7-2 to TRBJ2-5; TRBD2 matches 7 bases. V was clipped by 1 base and J by 2 bases; unmatched bases: 7. CDR1 is SGHTA, CDR2 FQGNSA, per germline. The CDR3 spans 16 residues. The CDR3 here is CASSLEAGLTQETQYF. The DNA for the CDR3 is TGTGCCAGCAGCTTAGAAGCGGGGCTGACACAAGAGACCCAGTACTTC.

This chain uses TRBV6-6 with TRBJ1-2, with TRBD1 matching 7 bases. With V trimmed by 6 bases and J by 5 bases, 3 bases remained unmatched. The germline CDR1 and CDR2 sequences are MNHNY and SVGAGI (reference sequence). The CDR3 consists of 12 residues. This CDR3 reads CASSPGQYGYTF. The DNA of the CDR3 is TGTGCCAGCAGCCCGGGACAGTATGGCTACACCTTC.

The chain employs TRBV7-9 and TRBJ2-3; 7 bases line up with TRBD1. The CDR3 covers 13 residues. V lost 9 bases, J lost 0 bases, and 3 bases stayed unmatched. Germline V CDR1 and CDR2: SEHNR, FQNEAQ (reference sequence). CDR3 amino acids: CARSDRSTDTQYF. For the CDR3, the DNA is TGTGCCAGATCGGACAGGAGCACAGATACGCAGTATTTT.